The entry below gives a single T cell receptor (beta chain) sequence along with its context. Sequenced by immunoSEQ multiplex PCR; TCRdb stores in-frame clones only, minus some. The table includes tens of thousands of clones, approximately 88% detected once. This record comes from a study of OX40 agonist ivuxolimab in advanced cancers. In the study overall: Subjects had a mean age of about 65 years, with a range of roughly 20 to 79; more than 75% were male.

Trimming cost V 1 base and J 2 bases, with 13 bases left between them. CDR3 length equals 16 residues. CDR1 is SGHVS, CDR2 FQNEAQ, per germline. The TCR was taken from an adult with an advanced solid tumor such as melanoma, head and neck, liver or kidney cancer. This chain uses TRBV7-8 with TRBJ2-3; possibly TRBD2 for D (5 bases). The source was CD4+ or CD8+ T cells sorted from blood, collected in a trial of the OX40 agonist ivuxolimab. The CDR3 bases are TGTGCCAGCAGCTTAGATTCAGACTACTTCACAGATACGCAGTATTTT. This codes for CASSLDSDYFTDTQYF.